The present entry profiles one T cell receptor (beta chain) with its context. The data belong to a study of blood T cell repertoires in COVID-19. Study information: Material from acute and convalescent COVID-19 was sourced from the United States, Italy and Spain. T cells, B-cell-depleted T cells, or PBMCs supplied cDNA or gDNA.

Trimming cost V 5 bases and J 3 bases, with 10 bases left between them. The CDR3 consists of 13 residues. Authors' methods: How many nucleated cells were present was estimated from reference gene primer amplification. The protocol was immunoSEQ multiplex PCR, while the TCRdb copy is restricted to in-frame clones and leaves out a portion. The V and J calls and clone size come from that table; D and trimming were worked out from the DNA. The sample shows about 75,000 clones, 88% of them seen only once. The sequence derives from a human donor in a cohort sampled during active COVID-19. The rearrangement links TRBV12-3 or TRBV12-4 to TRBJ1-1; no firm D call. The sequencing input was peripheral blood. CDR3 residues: CASSPRVYTEAFF. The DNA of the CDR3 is TGTGCCAGCAGTCCACGGGTGTACACTGAAGCTTTCTTT.